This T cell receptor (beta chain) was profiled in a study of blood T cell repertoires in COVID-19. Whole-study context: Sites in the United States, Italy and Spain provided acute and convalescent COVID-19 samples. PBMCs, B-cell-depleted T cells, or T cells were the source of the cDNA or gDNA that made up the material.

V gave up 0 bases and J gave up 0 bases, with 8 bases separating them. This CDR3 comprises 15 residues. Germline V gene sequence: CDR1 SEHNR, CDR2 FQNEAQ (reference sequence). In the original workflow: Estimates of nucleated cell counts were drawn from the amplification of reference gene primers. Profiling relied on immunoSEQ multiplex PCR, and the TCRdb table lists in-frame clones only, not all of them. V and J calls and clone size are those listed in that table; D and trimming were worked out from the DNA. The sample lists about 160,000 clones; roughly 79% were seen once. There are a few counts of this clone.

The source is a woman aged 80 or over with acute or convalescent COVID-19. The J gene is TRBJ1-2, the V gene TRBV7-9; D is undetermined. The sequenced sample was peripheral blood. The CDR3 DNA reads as TGTGCCAGCAGCTTAGCGGGCGAAGCTAACTATGGCTACACCTTC. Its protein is CASSLAGEANYGYTF.